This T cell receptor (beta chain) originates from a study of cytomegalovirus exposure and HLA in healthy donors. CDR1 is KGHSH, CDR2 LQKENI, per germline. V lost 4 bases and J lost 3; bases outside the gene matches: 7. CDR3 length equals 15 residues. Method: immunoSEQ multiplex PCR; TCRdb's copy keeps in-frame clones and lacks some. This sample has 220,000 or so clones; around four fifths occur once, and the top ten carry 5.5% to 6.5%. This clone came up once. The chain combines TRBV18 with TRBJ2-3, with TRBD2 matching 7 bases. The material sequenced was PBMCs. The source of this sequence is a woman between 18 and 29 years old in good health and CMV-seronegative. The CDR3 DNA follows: TGTGCCAGCTCACAAGGCTCAGCGGGGACAGATACGCAGTATTTT. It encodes CASSQGSAGTDTQYF.